The 10 T cell receptor beta chains below come from one sample, sequenced in a study of siplizumab effects on memory and regulatory T cells. Method: immunoSEQ multiplex PCR; TCRdb's copy keeps in-frame clones and lacks some. The sample records some 100,000 clones, just under 95% being singletons. Sequenced sample: non-Treg CD4+ T cells sorted from blood. These receptors were taken from a human donor in good health.

V gene TRBV28 combines with J gene TRBJ2-6, with D possibly TRBD2 on 5 matching bases. The CDR3 runs to 15 residues. Germline V gene sequence: CDR1 MDHEN, CDR2 SYDVKM. The ends were cut back, 3 bases at V and 2 bases at J, with 8 bases in the middle. The CDR3 loop reads CASSFSRAGANVLTF. The CDR3 nucleotides read TGTGCCAGCAGTTTCTCGAGGGCTGGGGCCAACGTCCTGACTTTC.

The CDR3 DNA reads TGTGCCAGCAGCCCACGACACGGGGGGGGAGACTACGAGCAGTACTTC. This sequence encodes CASSPRHGGGDYEQYF. The chain uses TRBV9 and TRBJ2-7, with 8 bases fitting TRBD2. Unmatched junction bases numbered 12, after V lost 4 bases and J lost 3 bases. Germline-derived CDR1 and CDR2 are SGDLS and YYNGEE. The CDR3 has 16 residues. The full variable domain, completed using reference TRBV9 and TRBJ2-7, is DSGVTQTPKHLITATGQRVTLRCSPRSGDLSVYWYQQSLDQGLQFLIQYYNGEERAKGNILERFSAQQFPDLHSELNLSSLELGDSALYFCASSPRHGGGDYEQYFGPGTRLTVT.

This sequence joins TRBV4-2 and TRBJ1-4, with TRBD1 matching 8 bases. This CDR3 is built from 15 residues. Germline CDR1 is LGHNA and CDR2 is YNFKEQ. The V segment lost 0 bases and the J segment 7 bases; nucleotides outside the gene matches: 4. CDR3 sequence reads: CASSQERGQGEKLFF. DNA of the CDR3: TGTGCCAGCAGCCAAGAACGTGGACAGGGTGAAAAACTGTTTTTT.

The V call is TRBV2, the J call TRBJ1-4, with 7 bases lining up with TRBD1. The CDR3 loop spans 13 amino acids. The germline V gene has CDR1 SNHLY and CDR2 FYNNEI. J was trimmed by 1 base and V by 9 bases; bases with no gene match: 2. In DNA, the CDR3 is TGTGCCAGTAACAGGGGAACTAATGAAAAACTGTTTTTT. Protein sequence: CASNRGTNEKLFF. The variable domain in full, completed from reference TRBV2 and TRBJ1-4, reads EPEVTQTPSHQVTQMGQEVILRCVPISNHLYFYWYRQILGQKVEFLVSFYNNEISEKSEIFDDQFSVERPDGSNFTLKIRSTKLEDSAMYFCASNRGTNEKLFFGSGTQLSVL.

This clone was counted once. This chain connects TRBV29-1 to TRBJ2-2; tentatively, D is TRBD1 (6 bases). Trimming cost V 6 bases and J 1 base, with 12 bases left between them. This CDR3 is 14 amino acids long. CDR1 and CDR2 from the germline V gene are SQVTM and ANQGSEA. The chain's CDR3 is CSVSGTLNTGELFF. Written as DNA, the CDR3 is TGCAGCGTCTCCGGGACATTGAACACCGGGGAGCTGTTTTTT.

This chain links TRBV5-1 with TRBJ2-5; D is unclear. Trimming pared 6 bases from V and 0 bases from J, leaving 6 bases between. The CDR3 loop spans 12 amino acids. From germline, CDR1 is SGHRS and CDR2 YFSETQ. The CDR3, as DNA: TGCGCCAGCAATACTGACCAAGAGACCCAGTACTTC. Its translation is CASNTDQETQYF.

The chain recombines TRBV28 with TRBJ2-7; D is unclear. The germline CDR1 and CDR2 sequences are MDHEN and SYDVKM. The CDR3 spans 15 residues. Between the trimmed V and J ends, which lost 7 bases and 7 bases, there was a span of 23 bases. Written as DNA, the CDR3 is TGTGCCAGCATCTCCGGCGGATATAAGGTGGGGGAGCAGTACTTC. Its protein is CASISGGYKVGEQYF.

This rearrangement joins TRBV29-1 to TRBJ2-7; 10 bases agree with TRBD1. The CDR3 loop spans 14 amino acids. Per germline, CDR1 SQVTM and CDR2 ANQGSEA. Trimming at V came to 5 bases and at J to 5 bases, leaving 9 bases not matched to a gene. CDR3 coding DNA: TGCAGCGTTTCAATAGGGGGACAGGGGAACGAGCAGTACTTC. Amino acids: CSVSIGGQGNEQYF.

The V gene is TRBV7-2, the J gene TRBJ1-3; 8 bases line up with TRBD1. After removal of 6 bases from V and 4 bases from J, the junction contained 8 bases not matched to a gene. CDR1 and CDR2 (germline): SGHTA, FQGNSA. The CDR3 is made up of 15 amino acids. The CDR3, as DNA: TGTGCCAGCAGACCGTACAGGGGGGCGGGAAACACCATATATTTT. Encoded protein: CASRPYRGAGNTIYF.

The chain uses TRBV2 and TRBJ1-1; D perhaps matches TRBD1 (5 bases). V was shortened by 10 bases and J by 1 base, with 19 bases between the two germline ends. The CDR3 has 15 amino acids. Germline-derived CDR1 and CDR2 are SNHLY and FYNNEI. The CDR3 region is CATYNPYRQNTEAFF. The CDR3 nucleotides read TGTGCCACCTATAACCCGTACAGGCAGAACACTGAAGCTTTCTTT.